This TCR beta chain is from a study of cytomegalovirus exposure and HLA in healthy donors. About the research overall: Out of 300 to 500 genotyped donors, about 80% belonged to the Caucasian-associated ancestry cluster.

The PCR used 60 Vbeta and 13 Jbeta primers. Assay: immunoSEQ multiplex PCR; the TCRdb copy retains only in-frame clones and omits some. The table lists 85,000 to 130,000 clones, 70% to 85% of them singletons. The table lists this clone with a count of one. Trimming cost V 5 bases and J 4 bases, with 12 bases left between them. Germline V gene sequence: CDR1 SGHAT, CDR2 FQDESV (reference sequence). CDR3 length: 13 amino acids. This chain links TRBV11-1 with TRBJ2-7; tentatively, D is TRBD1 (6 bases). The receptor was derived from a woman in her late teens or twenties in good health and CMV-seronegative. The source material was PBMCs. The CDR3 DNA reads TGTGCCAGCAGCCTCCTAGGACAGTACGAGCAGTACTTC. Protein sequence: CASSLLGQYEQYF.